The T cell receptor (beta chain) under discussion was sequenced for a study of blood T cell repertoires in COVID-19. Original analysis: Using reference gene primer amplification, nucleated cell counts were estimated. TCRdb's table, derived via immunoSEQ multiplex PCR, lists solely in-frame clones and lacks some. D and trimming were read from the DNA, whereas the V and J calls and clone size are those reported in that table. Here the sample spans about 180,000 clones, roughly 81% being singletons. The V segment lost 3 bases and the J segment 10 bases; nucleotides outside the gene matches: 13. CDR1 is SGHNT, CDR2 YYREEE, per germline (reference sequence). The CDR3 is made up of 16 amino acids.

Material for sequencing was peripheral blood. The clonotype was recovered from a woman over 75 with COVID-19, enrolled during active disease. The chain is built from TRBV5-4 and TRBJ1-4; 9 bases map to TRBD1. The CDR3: CASSSGGGQGLGKLFF. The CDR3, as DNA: TGTGCCAGCAGCTCTGGGGGGGGACAGGGACTTGGAAAACTGTTTTTT.